This TCR beta chain was profiled in a study of blood T cell repertoires in COVID-19. Study background: The study drew acute and convalescent COVID-19 samples from the United States, Italy and Spain. The analysed material was cDNA or gDNA that came from T cells, B-cell-depleted T cells, or PBMCs.

V was cut by 3 bases and J by 3 bases, with 11 bases left in between. The germline gives CDR1 SGHTA, CDR2 FQGNSA. This CDR3 is 14 amino acids long. Under the authors' procedure: It was from reference gene primer amplification that nucleated cell counts were estimated. This table comes from immunoSEQ multiplex PCR, and its TCRdb copy is limited to in-frame clones, with some not included. V and J calls and clone size are copied from that table; D and trimming were computed from the DNA. This table has some 200,000 clones, less than 90% appearing once. Sequencing was performed on peripheral blood. The TCR originated in a woman between 40 and 55 years old with acute or convalescent COVID-19. The V call is TRBV7-2, the J call TRBJ1-1, with D possibly TRBD1 on 6 matching bases. In nucleotides, the CDR3 is TGTGCCAGCAGCTTTCAGGGGACCGACACTGAAGCTTTCTTT. It translates to CASSFQGTDTEAFF.